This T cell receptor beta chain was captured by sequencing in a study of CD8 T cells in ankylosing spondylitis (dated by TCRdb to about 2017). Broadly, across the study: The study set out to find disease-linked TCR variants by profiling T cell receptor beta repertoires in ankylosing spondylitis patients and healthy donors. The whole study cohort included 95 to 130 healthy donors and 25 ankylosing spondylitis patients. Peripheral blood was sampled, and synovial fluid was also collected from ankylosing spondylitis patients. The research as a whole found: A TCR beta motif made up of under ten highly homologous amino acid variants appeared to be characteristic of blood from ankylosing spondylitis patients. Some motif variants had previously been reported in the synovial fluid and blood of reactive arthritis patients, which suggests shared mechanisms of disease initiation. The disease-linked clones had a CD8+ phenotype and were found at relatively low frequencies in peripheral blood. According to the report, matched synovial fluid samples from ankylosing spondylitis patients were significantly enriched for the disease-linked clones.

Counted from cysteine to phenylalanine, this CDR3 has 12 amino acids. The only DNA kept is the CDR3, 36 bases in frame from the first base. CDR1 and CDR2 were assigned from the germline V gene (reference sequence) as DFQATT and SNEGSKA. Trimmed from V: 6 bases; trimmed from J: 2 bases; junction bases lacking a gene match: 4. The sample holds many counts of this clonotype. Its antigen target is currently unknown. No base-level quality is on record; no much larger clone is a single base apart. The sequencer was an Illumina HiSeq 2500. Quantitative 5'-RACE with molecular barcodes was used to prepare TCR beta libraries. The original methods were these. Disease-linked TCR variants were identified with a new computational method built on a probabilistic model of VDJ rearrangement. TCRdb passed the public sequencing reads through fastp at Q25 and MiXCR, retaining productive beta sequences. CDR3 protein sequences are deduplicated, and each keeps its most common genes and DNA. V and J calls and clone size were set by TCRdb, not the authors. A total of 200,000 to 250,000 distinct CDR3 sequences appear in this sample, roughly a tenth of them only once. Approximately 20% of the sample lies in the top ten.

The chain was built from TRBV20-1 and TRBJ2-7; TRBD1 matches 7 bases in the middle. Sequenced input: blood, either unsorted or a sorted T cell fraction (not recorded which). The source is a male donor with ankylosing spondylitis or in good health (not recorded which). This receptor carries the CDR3 CSAQTGTYEQYF. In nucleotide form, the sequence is TGCAGTGCCCAGACAGGGACCTACGAGCAGTACTTC.